A selection of T cell receptor beta chains follows, all from one sample in a study of shared clonotypes between healthy human individuals. The assay was immunoSEQ multiplex PCR, and TCRdb's table has in-frame clones only and misses some. The data show about 680,000 clones, around 72% seen once. The sequenced material came from memory CD4+ T cells sorted from blood. The receptors originated from a young woman in good health. Each CDR3 is given with its conserved first and last residue. D genes are given only for firm matches. Not all rows give a size; the values are once, few, many and, for expanded clones, a class.

V gene: TRBV6-5; D gene: NA; J gene: TRBJ2-1; clone size: few; CDR3 DNA: TGTGCCGCGGGCAGGCATTTTTACAATGAGCAGTTCTTC; CDR3 protein: CAAGRHFYNEQFF
V gene: TRBV28; D gene: NA; J gene: TRBJ2-7; clone size: NA; CDR3 DNA: TGTGCCAGCAGTTTTGAGCTTCAGGAGGGCGAGCAGTACTTC; CDR3 protein: CASSFELQEGEQYF
V gene: TRBV6-5; D gene: TRBD1; J gene: TRBJ2-2; clone size: NA; CDR3 DNA: TGTGCCAGCAGTTATGGACAGGGAATCACCGGGGAGCTGTTTTTT; CDR3 protein: CASSYGQGITGELFF
V gene: TRBV28; D gene: TRBD1; J gene: TRBJ2-7; clone size: NA; CDR3 DNA: TGTGCCAGCAGTACGGGACAGGGAAAGGAGCAGTACTTC; CDR3 protein: CASSTGQGKEQYF
V gene: TRBV19; D gene: NA; J gene: TRBJ2-7; clone size: NA; CDR3 DNA: TGTGCCAGTAGTAAAGGGGCGACCTACGAGCAGTACTTC; CDR3 protein: CASSKGATYEQYF
V gene: TRBV28; D gene: NA; J gene: TRBJ1-1; clone size: NA; CDR3 DNA: TGTGCCAGCGGCTTACCCCGGACGCAAAGCTGGGACACTGAAGCTTTCTTT; CDR3 protein: CASGLPRTQSWDTEAFF
V gene: TRBV18; D gene: NA; J gene: TRBJ1-5; clone size: NA; CDR3 DNA: TGTGCCAGCTCACCAAATTCGGGGTATAATCAGCCCCAGCATTTT; CDR3 protein: CASSPNSGYNQPQHF
V gene: TRBV5-1; D gene: NA; J gene: TRBJ1-2; clone size: NA; CDR3 DNA: TGCGCCAGCAGCCGTACGAGGGGCAACTATGGCTACACCTTC; CDR3 protein: CASSRTRGNYGYTF
V gene: TRBV19; D gene: NA; J gene: TRBJ2-5; clone size: NA; CDR3 DNA: TGTGCCAGTAGTGAATCCCAGGGTCGCGGGCAGACCCAGTACTTC; CDR3 protein: CASSESQGRGQTQYF
V gene: TRBV30; D gene: NA; J gene: TRBJ2-6; clone size: NA; CDR3 DNA: TGTGCCTGTTGGAAGGGGGATTGGAGCTCTGGGGCCAACGTCCTGACTTTC; CDR3 protein: CACWKGDWSSGANVLTF
V gene: TRBV28; D gene: NA; J gene: TRBJ2-5; clone size: once; CDR3 DNA: TGTGCCAGCAGCCCATTACTCCAAGAGACCCAGTACTTC; CDR3 protein: CASSPLLQETQYF
V gene: TRBV2; D gene: NA; J gene: TRBJ1-2; clone size: few; CDR3 DNA: TGTGCCAGCAGTGAACGTTCCTATGGCTACACCTTC; CDR3 protein: CASSERSYGYTF
V gene: TRBV10-1; D gene: NA; J gene: TRBJ2-7; clone size: NA; CDR3 DNA: TGCGCCAGCAGTGAGGCGGACAGCTACGAGCAGTACTTC; CDR3 protein: CASSEADSYEQYF
V gene: TRBV4-2; D gene: NA; J gene: TRBJ1-1; clone size: many; CDR3 DNA: TGTGCCAGCAGCCGAAACAGGGCAGGTGAAGCTTTCTTT; CDR3 protein: CASSRNRAGEAFF
V gene: TRBV5-1; D gene: TRBD1; J gene: TRBJ1-1; clone size: NA; CDR3 DNA: TGCGCCAGCACCATTGACAGGGGCGGAAGAGCTTTCTTT; CDR3 protein: CASTIDRGGRAFF
V gene: TRBV28; D gene: TRBD1; J gene: TRBJ1-1; clone size: NA; CDR3 DNA: TGTGCCAGCAATCTCCGACAGGGATTGAAGGGGAACACTGAAGCTTTCTTT; CDR3 protein: CASNLRQGLKGNTEAFF
V gene: TRBV6-6; D gene: TRBD2; J gene: TRBJ2-5; clone size: NA; CDR3 DNA: TGTGCCAGCGGAGGAGAGCGGGAGGGCTGGGAGACCCAGTACTTC; CDR3 protein: CASGGEREGWETQYF
V gene: TRBV11-2; D gene: NA; J gene: TRBJ2-3; clone size: few; CDR3 DNA: TGTGCCAGCAGCCCCCCCGGAGTGGCAGATACGCAGTATTTT; CDR3 protein: CASSPPGVADTQYF
V gene: TRBV5-1; D gene: NA; J gene: TRBJ2-1; clone size: many; CDR3 DNA: TGCGCCAGCAGTCGGGACTCCTACTCCTACAATGAGCAGTTCTTC; CDR3 protein: CASSRDSYSYNEQFF
V gene: TRBV6-5; D gene: NA; J gene: TRBJ1-2; clone size: few; CDR3 DNA: TGTGCCAGCAGTTCCCCAGGGGCGCGGTATGGCTACACCTTC; CDR3 protein: CASSSPGARYGYTF
V gene: TRBV5-5; D gene: TRBD1; J gene: TRBJ2-5; clone size: NA; CDR3 DNA: TGTGCCAGCAGCCTGGGGGACAGGGAGACCCAGTACTTC; CDR3 protein: CASSLGDRETQYF
V gene: TRBV28; D gene: NA; J gene: TRBJ1-5; clone size: few; CDR3 DNA: TGTGCCAGCAGTTTTCGTTACCCTGGCAATCAGCCCCAGCATTTT; CDR3 protein: CASSFRYPGNQPQHF
V gene: TRBV11-1; D gene: TRBD2; J gene: TRBJ2-7; clone size: few; CDR3 DNA: TGTGCCAGCAGCTCCCGGACTAGCGGCTCCTACGAGCAGTACTTC; CDR3 protein: CASSSRTSGSYEQYF
V gene: TRBV2; D gene: TRBD1; J gene: TRBJ1-1; clone size: NA; CDR3 DNA: TGTGCCAGCAGGGAAGGGACAGGGGGCAACACTGAAGCTTTCTTT; CDR3 protein: CASREGTGGNTEAFF
V gene: TRBV28; D gene: NA; J gene: TRBJ1-2; clone size: few; CDR3 DNA: TGTGCCAGCAGTCAGGCGGGGGGCCCTGGCTACACCTTC; CDR3 protein: CASSQAGGPGYTF
V gene: TRBV7-9; D gene: TRBD2; J gene: TRBJ2-3; clone size: NA; CDR3 DNA: TGTGCCAGCAGCTTTGGTCGGACTAGCGGGAGGATAGATACGCAGTATTTT; CDR3 protein: CASSFGRTSGRIDTQYF
V gene: TRBV28; D gene: NA; J gene: TRBJ2-1; clone size: NA; CDR3 DNA: TGTGCCAGCAGTCGATACAATGAGCAGTTCTTC; CDR3 protein: CASSRYNEQFF
V gene: TRBV28; D gene: NA; J gene: TRBJ1-5; clone size: few; CDR3 DNA: TGTGCCAGCAGTCCTCGGGGGAGCAATCAGCCCCAGCATTTT; CDR3 protein: CASSPRGSNQPQHF
V gene: TRBV2; D gene: NA; J gene: TRBJ2-2; clone size: few; CDR3 DNA: TGTGCCAGCAAACGAAACACCGGGGAGCTGTTTTTT; CDR3 protein: CASKRNTGELFF
V gene: TRBV5-1; D gene: NA; J gene: TRBJ2-7; clone size: NA; CDR3 DNA: TGCGCCAGCAGCTCCCGGGACCCATTCTACAACGAGCAGTACTTC; CDR3 protein: CASSSRDPFYNEQYF
V gene: TRBV28; D gene: NA; J gene: TRBJ1-3; clone size: NA; CDR3 DNA: TGTGCCAGCAGGCGGACAGCTGGAAACACCATATATTTT; CDR3 protein: CASRRTAGNTIYF
V gene: TRBV7-3; D gene: TRBD2; J gene: TRBJ2-2; clone size: NA; CDR3 DNA: TGTGCCAGCAGCTCGACTGTAGCGGGAGCTGGTGGCGGGGAGCTGTTTTTT; CDR3 protein: CASSSTVAGAGGGELFF
V gene: TRBV2; D gene: TRBD2; J gene: TRBJ2-1; clone size: NA; CDR3 DNA: TGTGCCAGCAGTGAAAAGGCTAGCGGGAACTACAATGAGCAGTTCTTC; CDR3 protein: CASSEKASGNYNEQFF
V gene: TRBV2; D gene: TRBD2; J gene: TRBJ2-3; clone size: many; CDR3 DNA: TGTGCCAGCAGTGCACTAGCGGTCCACACAGATACGCAGTATTTT; CDR3 protein: CASSALAVHTDTQYF
V gene: TRBV7-6; D gene: TRBD1; J gene: TRBJ1-4; clone size: NA; CDR3 DNA: TGTGCCAGCAGTCGAGTACAGGGGGCGGGTGAAAAACTGTTTTTT; CDR3 protein: CASSRVQGAGEKLFF
V gene: TRBV28; D gene: NA; J gene: TRBJ2-5; clone size: NA; CDR3 DNA: TGTGCCAGCAGGTCGGATCGCGGCTCCTTACAAGAGACCCAGTACTTC; CDR3 protein: CASRSDRGSLQETQYF
V gene: TRBV27; D gene: TRBD1; J gene: TRBJ2-1; clone size: NA; CDR3 DNA: TGTGCCAGCAGATTAACGAGACAGGGTCCTGCTGAGCAGTTCTTC; CDR3 protein: CASRLTRQGPAEQFF
V gene: TRBV27; D gene: TRBD2; J gene: TRBJ2-7; clone size: NA; CDR3 DNA: TGTGCCAGCAGTTTAGGGGGTTGGGGAGGGGCCGAGCAGTACTTC; CDR3 protein: CASSLGGWGGAEQYF
V gene: TRBV27; D gene: NA; J gene: TRBJ1-5; clone size: NA; CDR3 DNA: TGTGCCAGCAGTTCCAGGGGCGATCAGCCCCAGCATTTT; CDR3 protein: CASSSRGDQPQHF
V gene: TRBV29-1; D gene: TRBD1; J gene: TRBJ2-2; clone size: NA; CDR3 DNA: TGCAGCGTTCTCGGACAGGGGCTCCCCGGGGAGCTGTTTTTT; CDR3 protein: CSVLGQGLPGELFF
V gene: TRBV5-1; D gene: NA; J gene: TRBJ2-1; clone size: NA; CDR3 DNA: TGCGCCAGCAGCTTGGAAGCGACAGGAAAAAATGAGCAGTTCTTC; CDR3 protein: CASSLEATGKNEQFF
V gene: TRBV18; D gene: NA; J gene: TRBJ1-1; clone size: few; CDR3 DNA: TGTGCCAGCTCACCAATGTCTCCCGTCGACGAAGGGAAAGCTTTCTTT; CDR3 protein: CASSPMSPVDEGKAFF
V gene: TRBV6-1; D gene: TRBD2; J gene: TRBJ2-7; clone size: NA; CDR3 DNA: TGTGCCAGCAGTGAAAACGGACTAGCGGGAGTCCTGACCTACGAGCAGTACTTC; CDR3 protein: CASSENGLAGVLTYEQYF
V gene: TRBV7-3; D gene: NA; J gene: TRBJ2-2; clone size: few; CDR3 DNA: TGTGCCAGCAGCTTAGGCGGGCAGTCGAACACCGGGGAGCTGTTTTTT; CDR3 protein: CASSLGGQSNTGELFF
V gene: TRBV7-3; D gene: NA; J gene: TRBJ2-7; clone size: once; CDR3 DNA: TGTGCCAGCAGCTTATGGTCCGGTTACGAGCAGTACTTC; CDR3 protein: CASSLWSGYEQYF
V gene: TRBV28; D gene: NA; J gene: TRBJ1-2; clone size: NA; CDR3 DNA: TGTGCCAGCAGTTTACCGGGGACTGTACTCTATGGCTACACCTTC; CDR3 protein: CASSLPGTVLYGYTF
V gene: TRBV18; D gene: NA; J gene: TRBJ2-5; clone size: NA; CDR3 DNA: TGTGCCAGCTCACCCGGAGTAGCGGCGGAAGAGACCCAGTACTTC; CDR3 protein: CASSPGVAAEETQYF
V gene: TRBV7-9; D gene: TRBD1; J gene: TRBJ1-2; clone size: NA; CDR3 DNA: TGTGCCAGCAGCCAGGGGACAGGATCTTTCTATGGCTACACCTTC; CDR3 protein: CASSQGTGSFYGYTF
V gene: TRBV9; D gene: TRBD1; J gene: TRBJ2-3; clone size: NA; CDR3 DNA: TGTGCCAGCAGCGTGATAGGACAGGGCACAGATACGCAGTATTTT; CDR3 protein: CASSVIGQGTDTQYF
V gene: TRBV5-1; D gene: NA; J gene: TRBJ2-7; clone size: NA; CDR3 DNA: TGCGCCAGCAGCCGGGACACGAACTACGAGCAGTACTTC; CDR3 protein: CASSRDTNYEQYF
V gene: TRBV19; D gene: TRBD1; J gene: TRBJ2-3; clone size: NA; CDR3 DNA: TGTGCCAGTAGTAACACAGGGGGAAGAACGCAGTATTTT; CDR3 protein: CASSNTGGRTQYF